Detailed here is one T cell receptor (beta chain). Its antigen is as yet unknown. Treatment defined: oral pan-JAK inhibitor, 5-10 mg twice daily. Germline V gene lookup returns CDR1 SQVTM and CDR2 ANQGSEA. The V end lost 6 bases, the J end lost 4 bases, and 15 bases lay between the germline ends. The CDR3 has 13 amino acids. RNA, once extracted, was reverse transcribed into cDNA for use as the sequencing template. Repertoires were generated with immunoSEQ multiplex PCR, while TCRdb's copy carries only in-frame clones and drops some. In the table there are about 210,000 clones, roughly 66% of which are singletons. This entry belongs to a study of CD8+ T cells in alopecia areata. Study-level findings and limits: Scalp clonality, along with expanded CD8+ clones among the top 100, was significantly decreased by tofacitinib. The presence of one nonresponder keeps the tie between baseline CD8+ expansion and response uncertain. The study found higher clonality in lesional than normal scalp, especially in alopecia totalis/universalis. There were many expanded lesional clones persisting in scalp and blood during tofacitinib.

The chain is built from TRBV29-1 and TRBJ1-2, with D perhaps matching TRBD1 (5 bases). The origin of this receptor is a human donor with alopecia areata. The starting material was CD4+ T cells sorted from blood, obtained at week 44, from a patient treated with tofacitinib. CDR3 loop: CSVETTGVYGYTF. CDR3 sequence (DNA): TGCAGCGTCGAAACCACAGGCGTCTATGGCTACACCTTC.